This TCR beta chain was recorded in a study of regulatory T cells in long-lasting Graves disease. Study-wide findings and caveats: Persistent Graves' disease cases displayed lower TCR diversity than newly diagnosed ones. The persistent group shared 2,741 public clonotypes, more than the 950 to 1,000 shared by new patients.

In building TCR beta libraries, iRepertoire HTBI primers were used together with Arm-PCR of CDR3 regions. TCRdb analysed the multiplex PCR reads with MiXCR anew, one entry per CDR3 protein. This sample has 390,000 or so distinct CDR3 sequences, with about 11% found just once. Documented time point: newly diagnosed GD, antithyroid drugs for less than 3 months. From PBMCs, RNA was extracted and then used to make the TCR library. V gave up 6 bases and J gave up 8 bases, with 20 bases separating them. Germline CDR1 and CDR2: MNHNS and SASEGT. The length of the CDR3 is 16 residues. The table lists this clonotype with a few counts. Antigen: not known. The data were also submitted as part of a second study, on T cells in Graves' hyperthyroidism and ophthalmopathy. As reported in that work: Primed by the HTBI set, a first-round RT-PCR was run on the TCR CDR3.

The receptor was isolated from a woman in her late teens or twenties with Graves disease. The sample was peripheral blood mononuclear cells (PBMCs), taken at new diagnosis, from a patient treated with antithyroid drugs. The chain links TRBV6-1 to TRBJ1-6, with D unresolved. Written as DNA, the CDR3 is TGTGCCAGCAGCCACGCAGACTACCCCGTGGATTCACCCCTCCACTTT. Amino acids: CASSHADYPVDSPLHF.